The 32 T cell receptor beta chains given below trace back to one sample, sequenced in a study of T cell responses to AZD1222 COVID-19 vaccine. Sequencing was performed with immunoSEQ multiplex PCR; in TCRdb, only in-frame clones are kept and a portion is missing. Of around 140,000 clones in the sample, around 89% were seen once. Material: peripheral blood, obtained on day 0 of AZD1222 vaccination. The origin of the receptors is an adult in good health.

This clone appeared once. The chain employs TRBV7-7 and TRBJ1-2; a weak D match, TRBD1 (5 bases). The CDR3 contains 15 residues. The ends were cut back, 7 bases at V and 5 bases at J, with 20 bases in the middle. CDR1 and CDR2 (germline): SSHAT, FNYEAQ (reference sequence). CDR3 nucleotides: TGTGCCAGCACCCCTACGGCCCGGGGGAGGTATGGCTACACCTTC. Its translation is CASTPTARGRYGYTF.

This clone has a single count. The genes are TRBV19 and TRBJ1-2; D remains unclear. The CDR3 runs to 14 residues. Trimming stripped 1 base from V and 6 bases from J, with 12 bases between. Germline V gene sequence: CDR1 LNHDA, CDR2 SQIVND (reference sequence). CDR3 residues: CASSIGPGINGYTF. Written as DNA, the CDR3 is TGTGCCAGTAGTATAGGGCCTGGCATAAATGGCTACACCTTC.

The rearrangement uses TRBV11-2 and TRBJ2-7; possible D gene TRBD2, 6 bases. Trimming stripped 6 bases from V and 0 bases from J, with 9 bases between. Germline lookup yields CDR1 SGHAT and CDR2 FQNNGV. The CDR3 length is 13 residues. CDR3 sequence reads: CASRLASSYEQYF. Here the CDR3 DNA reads TGTGCCAGCAGACTAGCAAGCTCCTACGAGCAGTACTTC. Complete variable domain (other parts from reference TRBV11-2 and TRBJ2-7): EAGVAQSPRYKIIEKRQSVAFWCNPISGHATLYWYQQILGQGPKLLIQFQNNGVVDDSQLPKDRFSAERLKGVDSTLKIQPAKLEDSAVYLCASRLASSYEQYFGPGTRLTVT.

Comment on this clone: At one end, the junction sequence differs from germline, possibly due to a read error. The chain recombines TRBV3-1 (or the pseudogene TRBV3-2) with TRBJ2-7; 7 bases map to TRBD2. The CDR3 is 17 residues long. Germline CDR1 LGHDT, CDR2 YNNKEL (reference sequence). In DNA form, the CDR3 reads TGTGCCAGCAGCCAAGATCGGACGCGGCGGGGGACTTACGGGCAGTACTTC. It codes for CASSQDRTRRGTYGQYF.

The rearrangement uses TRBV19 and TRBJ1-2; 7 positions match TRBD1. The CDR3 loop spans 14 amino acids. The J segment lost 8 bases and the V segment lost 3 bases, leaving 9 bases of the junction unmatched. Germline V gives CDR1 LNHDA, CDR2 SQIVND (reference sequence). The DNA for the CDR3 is TGTGCCAGTAGTATGGGGTCGACAGGGTTCGGCTACACCTTC. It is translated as CASSMGSTGFGYTF.

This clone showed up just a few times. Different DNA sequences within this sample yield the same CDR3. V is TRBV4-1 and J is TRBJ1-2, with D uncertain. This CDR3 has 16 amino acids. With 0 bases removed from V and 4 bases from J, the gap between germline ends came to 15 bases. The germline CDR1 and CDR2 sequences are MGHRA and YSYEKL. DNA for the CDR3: TGCGCCAGCAGCCAAGATCGTGGCAGGCTACCCTATGGCTACACCTTC. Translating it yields CASSQDRGRLPYGYTF.

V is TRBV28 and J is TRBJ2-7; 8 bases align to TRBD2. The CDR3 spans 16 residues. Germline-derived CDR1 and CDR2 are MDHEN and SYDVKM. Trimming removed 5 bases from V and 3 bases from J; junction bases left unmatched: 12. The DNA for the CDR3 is TGTGCCAGCAGTCCACCGGGGCGGGGGGAGGTCTACGAGCAGTACTTC. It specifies CASSPPGRGEVYEQYF.

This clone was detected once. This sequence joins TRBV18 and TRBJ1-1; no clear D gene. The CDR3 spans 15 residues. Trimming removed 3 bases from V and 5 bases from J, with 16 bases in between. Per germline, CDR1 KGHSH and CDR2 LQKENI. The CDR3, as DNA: TGTGCCAGCTCACCCCAGAGTCAGCCTGGGACTGAAGCTTTCTTT. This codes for CASSPQSQPGTEAFF.

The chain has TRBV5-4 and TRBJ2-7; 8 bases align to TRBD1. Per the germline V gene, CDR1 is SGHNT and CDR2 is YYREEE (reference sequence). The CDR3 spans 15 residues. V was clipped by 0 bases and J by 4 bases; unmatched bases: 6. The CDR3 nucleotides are TGTGCCAGCAGCTTGGCCTTGACAGGGGCATACGAGCAGTACTTC. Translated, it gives CASSLALTGAYEQYF.

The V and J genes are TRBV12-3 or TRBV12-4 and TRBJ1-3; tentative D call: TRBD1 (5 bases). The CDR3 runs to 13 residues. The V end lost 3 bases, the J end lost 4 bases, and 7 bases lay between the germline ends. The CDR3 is CASSFGGGNTIYF. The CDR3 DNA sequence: TGTGCCAGCAGTTTCGGGGGGGGAAACACCATATATTTT.

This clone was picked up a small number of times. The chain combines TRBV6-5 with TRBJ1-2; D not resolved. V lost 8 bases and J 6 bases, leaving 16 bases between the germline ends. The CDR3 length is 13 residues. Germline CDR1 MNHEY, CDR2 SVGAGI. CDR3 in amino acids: CASSRAPQDGYTF. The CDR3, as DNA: TGTGCCAGCTCGAGGGCCCCTCAGGATGGCTACACCTTC.

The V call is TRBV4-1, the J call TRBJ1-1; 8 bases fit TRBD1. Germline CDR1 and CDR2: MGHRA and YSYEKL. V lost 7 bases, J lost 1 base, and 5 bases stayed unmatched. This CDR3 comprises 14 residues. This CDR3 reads CASNPGTGNTEAFF. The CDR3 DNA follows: TGCGCCAGCAACCCCGGGACAGGGAACACTGAAGCTTTCTTT.

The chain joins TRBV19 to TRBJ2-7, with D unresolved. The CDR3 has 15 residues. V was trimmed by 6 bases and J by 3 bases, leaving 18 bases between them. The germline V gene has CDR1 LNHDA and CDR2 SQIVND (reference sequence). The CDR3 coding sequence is TGTGCCAGTAGCCAATCCCGTCGGGCTAACTACGAGCAGTACTTC. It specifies CASSQSRRANYEQYF.

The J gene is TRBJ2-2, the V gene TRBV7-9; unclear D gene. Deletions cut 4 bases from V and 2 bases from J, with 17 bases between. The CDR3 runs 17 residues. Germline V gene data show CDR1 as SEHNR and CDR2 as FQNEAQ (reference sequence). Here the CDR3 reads CASSSNLYTGNTGELFF. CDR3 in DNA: TGTGCCAGCAGCTCCAACCTATACACCGGAAACACCGGGGAGCTGTTTTTT.

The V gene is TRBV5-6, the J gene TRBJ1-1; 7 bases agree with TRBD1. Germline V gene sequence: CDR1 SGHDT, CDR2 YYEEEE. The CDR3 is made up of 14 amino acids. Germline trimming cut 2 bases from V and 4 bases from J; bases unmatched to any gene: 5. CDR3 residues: CASSFDRVSTEAFF. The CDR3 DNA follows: TGTGCCAGCAGCTTTGACAGGGTTTCCACTGAAGCTTTCTTT.

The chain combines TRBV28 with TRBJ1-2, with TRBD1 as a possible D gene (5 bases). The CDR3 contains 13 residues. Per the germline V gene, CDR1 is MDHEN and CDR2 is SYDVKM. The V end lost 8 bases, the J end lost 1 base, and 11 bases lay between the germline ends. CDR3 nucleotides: TGTGCCAGCGGAGACAGTGTTAACTATGGCTACACCTTC. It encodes CASGDSVNYGYTF.

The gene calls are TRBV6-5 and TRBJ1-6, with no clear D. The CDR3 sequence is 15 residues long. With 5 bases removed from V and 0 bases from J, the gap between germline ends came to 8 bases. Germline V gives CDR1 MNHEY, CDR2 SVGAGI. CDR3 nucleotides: TGTGCCAGCAGTCTTACGAGCTCCTATAATTCACCCCTCCACTTT. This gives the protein CASSLTSSYNSPLHF.

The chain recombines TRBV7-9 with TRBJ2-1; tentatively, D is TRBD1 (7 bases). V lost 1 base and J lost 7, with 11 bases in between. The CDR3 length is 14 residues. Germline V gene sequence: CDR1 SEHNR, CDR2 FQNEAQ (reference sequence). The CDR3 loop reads CASSLVAGGNEQFF. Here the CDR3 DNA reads TGTGCCAGCAGCTTAGTTGCAGGGGGGAATGAGCAGTTCTTC. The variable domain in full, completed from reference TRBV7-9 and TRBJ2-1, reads DTGVSQNPRHKITKRGQNVTFRCDPISEHNRLYWYRQTLGQGPEFLTYFQNEAQLEKSRLLSDRFSAERPKGSFSTLEIQRTEQGDSAMYLCASSLVAGGNEQFFGPGTRLTVL.

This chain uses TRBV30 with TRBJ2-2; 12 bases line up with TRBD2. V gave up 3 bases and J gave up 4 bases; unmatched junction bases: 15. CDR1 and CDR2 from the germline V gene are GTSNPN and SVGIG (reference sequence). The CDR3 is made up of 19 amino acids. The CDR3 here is CAWRILGLAGSWTTGELFF. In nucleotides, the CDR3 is TGTGCCTGGAGGATTTTGGGACTAGCGGGTTCATGGACCACCGGGGAGCTGTTTTTT. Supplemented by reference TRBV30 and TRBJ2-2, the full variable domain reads SQTIHQWPATLVQPVGSPLSLECTVEGTSNPNLYWYRQAAGRGLQLLFYSVGIGQISSEVPQNLSASRPQDRQFILSSKKLLLSDSGFYLCAWRILGLAGSWTTGELFFGEGSRLTVL.

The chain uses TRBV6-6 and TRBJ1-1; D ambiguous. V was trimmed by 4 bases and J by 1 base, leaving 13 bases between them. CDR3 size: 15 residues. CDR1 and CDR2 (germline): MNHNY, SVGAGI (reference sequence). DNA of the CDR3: TGTGCCAGCAGTTCTTTTAACGGACCGAACACTGAAGCTTTCTTT. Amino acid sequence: CASSSFNGPNTEAFF.

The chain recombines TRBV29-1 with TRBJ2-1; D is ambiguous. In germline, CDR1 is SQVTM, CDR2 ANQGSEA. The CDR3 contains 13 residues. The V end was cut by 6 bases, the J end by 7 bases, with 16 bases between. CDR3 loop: CSVELNLGNEQFF. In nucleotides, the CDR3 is TGCAGCGTCGAACTGAACCTCGGGAATGAGCAGTTCTTC.

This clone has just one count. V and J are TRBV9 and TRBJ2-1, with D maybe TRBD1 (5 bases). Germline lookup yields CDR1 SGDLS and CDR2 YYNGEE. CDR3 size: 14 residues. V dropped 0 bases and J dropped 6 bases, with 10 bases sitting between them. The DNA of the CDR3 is TGTGCCAGCAGCGTAGAGGGGTCTTCCAATGAGCAGTTCTTC. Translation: CASSVEGSSNEQFF. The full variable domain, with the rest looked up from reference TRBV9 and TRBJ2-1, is DSGVTQTPKHLITATGQRVTLRCSPRSGDLSVYWYQQSLDQGLQFLIQYYNGEERAKGNILERFSAQQFPDLHSELNLSSLELGDSALYFCASSVEGSSNEQFFGPGTRLTVL.

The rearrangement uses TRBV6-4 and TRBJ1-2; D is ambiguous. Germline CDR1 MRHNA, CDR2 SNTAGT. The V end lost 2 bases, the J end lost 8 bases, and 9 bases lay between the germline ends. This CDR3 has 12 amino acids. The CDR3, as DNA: TGTGCCAGCAGTGACAGGGTAGGAGGCTACACCTTC. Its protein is CASSDRVGGYTF.

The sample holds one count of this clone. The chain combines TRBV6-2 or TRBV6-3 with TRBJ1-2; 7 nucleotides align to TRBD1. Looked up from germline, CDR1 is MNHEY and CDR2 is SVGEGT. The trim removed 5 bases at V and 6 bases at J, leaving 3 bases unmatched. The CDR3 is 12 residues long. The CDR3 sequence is CASSKTGNGYTF. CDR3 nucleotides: TGTGCCAGCAGTAAGACAGGGAATGGCTACACCTTC.

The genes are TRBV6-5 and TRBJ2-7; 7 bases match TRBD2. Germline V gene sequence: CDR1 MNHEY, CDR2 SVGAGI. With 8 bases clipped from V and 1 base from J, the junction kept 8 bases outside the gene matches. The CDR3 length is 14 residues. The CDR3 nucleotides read TGTGCCAGCGGGAGGGACCGAACGTCCTACGAGCAGTACTTC. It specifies CASGRDRTSYEQYF.

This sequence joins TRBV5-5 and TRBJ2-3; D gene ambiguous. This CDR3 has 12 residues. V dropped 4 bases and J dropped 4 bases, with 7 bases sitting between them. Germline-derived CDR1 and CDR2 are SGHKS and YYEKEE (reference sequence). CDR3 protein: CASSPASDTQYF. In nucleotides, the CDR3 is TGTGCCAGCAGCCCGGCCTCAGATACGCAGTATTTT.

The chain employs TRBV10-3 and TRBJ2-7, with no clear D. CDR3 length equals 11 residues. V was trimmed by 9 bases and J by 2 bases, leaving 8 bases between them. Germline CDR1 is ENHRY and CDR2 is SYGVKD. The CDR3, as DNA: TGTGCCATAGGTGGGGCCTACGAGCAGTACTTC. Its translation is CAIGGAYEQYF.

In nucleotides, the CDR3 is TGTGCCAGCAGTGAAACCGGGACAGATTCACCCCTCCACTTT. As protein: CASSETGTDSPLHF. V and J are TRBV6-1 and TRBJ1-6, with TRBD1 matching 7 bases. V shed 2 bases, J shed 8 bases, and the junction held 3 bases outside the gene matches. Germline V lookup: CDR1 MNHNS, CDR2 SASEGT. This CDR3 has 14 amino acids.

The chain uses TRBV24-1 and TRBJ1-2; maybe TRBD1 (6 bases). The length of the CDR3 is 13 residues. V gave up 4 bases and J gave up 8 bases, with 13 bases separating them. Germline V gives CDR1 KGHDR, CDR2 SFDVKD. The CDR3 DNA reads TGTGCCACCAGTGACTCCGGGGGGCGCGGCTACACCTTC. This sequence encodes CATSDSGGRGYTF.

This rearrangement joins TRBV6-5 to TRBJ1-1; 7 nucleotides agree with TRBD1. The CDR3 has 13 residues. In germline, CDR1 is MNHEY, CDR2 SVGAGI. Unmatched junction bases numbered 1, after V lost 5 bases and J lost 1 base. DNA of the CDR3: TGTGCCAGCAGTCGGACAGGGAACACTGAAGCTTTCTTT. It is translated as CASSRTGNTEAFF.

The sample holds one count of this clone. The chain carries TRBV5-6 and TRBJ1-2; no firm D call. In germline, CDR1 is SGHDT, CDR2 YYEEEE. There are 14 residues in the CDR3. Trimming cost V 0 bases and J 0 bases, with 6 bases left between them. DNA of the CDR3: TGTGCCAGCAGCTTGGTAGGGTCTAACTATGGCTACACCTTC. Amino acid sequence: CASSLVGSNYGYTF.

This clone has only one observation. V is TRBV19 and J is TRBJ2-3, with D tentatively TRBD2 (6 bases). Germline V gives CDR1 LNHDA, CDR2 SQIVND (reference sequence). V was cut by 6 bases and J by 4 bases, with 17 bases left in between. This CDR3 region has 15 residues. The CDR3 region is CASRGDGEAADTQYF. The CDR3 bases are TGTGCCAGTAGAGGGGACGGGGAGGCGGCAGATACGCAGTATTTT.